Following are 30 T cell receptor beta chains from one sample sequenced in a study of spatial heterogeneity in lung cancer. Findings and caveats of the study: Within tumors, counts of expanded alpha and beta TCRs tracked tumor mutation counts.

Time point in this sample: sample taken at primary tumor resection. TCRdb itself ran the 5' RACE reads through MiXCR, one entry per CDR3 protein. Counted here are some 15,000 distinct CDR3 sequences, about 4.4% occurring once; the ten biggest clones make up roughly 18%. Their specific antigens are unknown. The sample in question was lung tumor tissue, obtained at surgery. The receptors originated from a female donor with early-stage non-small cell lung cancer.

This clonotype appeared many times. Because the library targeted alpha chains, this beta chain is an off-target read whose size means little. The chain couples TRBV12-3 or TRBV12-4 to TRBJ2-3; D possibly matches TRBD1 or TRBD2 (5 bases each). This CDR3 has 14 residues. V lost 7 bases and J lost 4, with 15 bases in between. This CDR3 is CASKVGVGADTQYF. The CDR3 DNA is TGTGCCAGCAAGGTGGGGGTCGGAGCAGATACGCAGTATTTT.

This clonotype was recorded at least ten times. For a library built for alpha chains, this beta chain is a stray read; little rests on its size. The CDR3 DNA reads TGTGCCAGCAGTTACTCGGGGACAGGGGATGCGGCTTTCTTT. This sequence encodes CASSYSGTGDAAFF. The chain employs TRBV6-2 or TRBV6-3 and TRBJ1-1; TRBD1 aligns across 10 bases. J lost 11 bases, V lost 0 bases, and 6 bases had no gene match. Germline CDR1 is MNHEY and CDR2 is SVGEGT. CDR3 length: 14 residues.

This clonotype was seen repeatedly, ten times or more. With the library built for alpha chains, this beta chain is off target and its frequency is not meaningful. The chain recombines TRBV6-2 or TRBV6-3 with TRBJ1-1; D uncertain. The germline CDR1 and CDR2 sequences are MNHEY and SVGEGT. Between the trimmed V and J ends, which lost 4 bases and 4 bases, there was a span of 19 bases. CDR3 length: 16 residues. The CDR3 loop reads CASSLRVVPGGTEAFF. The DNA of the CDR3 is TGTGCCAGCAGTTTGCGAGTGGTTCCGGGAGGCACTGAAGCTTTCTTT.

This clonotype appeared a few times. This beta chain is a stray read from a library made for alpha chains; its abundance is not meaningful. The chain's CDR3 is CASSSTGTSGNTIYF. The CDR3 nucleotides are TGTGCCAGCAGCTCGACAGGGACCTCTGGAAACACCATATATTTT. This chain joins TRBV7-2 and TRBJ1-3, with 7 bases aligning to TRBD1. The CDR3 loop spans 15 amino acids. Germline V gene sequence: CDR1 SGHTA, CDR2 FQGNSA. V gave up 4 bases and J gave up 0 bases; unmatched junction bases: 3.

Ten or more counts support this clonotype. Since it is a stray read in a library aimed at alpha chains, this beta chain has a size that is not meaningful. The J gene is TRBJ1-5, the V gene TRBV20-1, with D perhaps TRBD1 (5 bases). This CDR3 has 15 amino acids. Germline CDR1 DFQATT, CDR2 SNEGSKA (reference sequence). The V end lost 3 bases, the J end lost 6 bases, and 18 bases lay between the germline ends. The CDR3 loop is CSASLGAGTVQPQHF. DNA of the CDR3: TGCAGTGCTAGTCTAGGGGCAGGGACGGTTCAGCCCCAGCATTTT.

In this sample, this clonotype turned up many times. A library made for alpha chains picked up this beta chain off target, so its size means little. The rearrangement links TRBV20-1 to TRBJ2-7; D is uncertain. The CDR3 length is 13 residues. CDR1 is DFQATT and CDR2 is SNEGSKA in the germline V gene (reference sequence). V was clipped by 6 bases and J by 0 bases, with 12 bases between them. CDR3 region: CSARRASSYEQYF. CDR3 bases: TGCAGTGCCCGGAGAGCGAGCTCCTACGAGCAGTACTTC.

This clonotype showed up many times. The library was designed around alpha chains, so this beta chain is a stray read whose abundance carries little weight. The CDR3 loop is CASGEIAKNIQYF. In nucleotides, the CDR3 is TGTGCCAGTGGCGAAATAGCCAAAAACATTCAGTACTTC. The chain couples TRBV28 to TRBJ2-4; D not resolved. The CDR3 spans 13 residues. V dropped 9 bases and J dropped 0 bases, with 9 bases sitting between them. Germline loops: CDR1 MDHEN, CDR2 SYDVKM.

This clonotype was recorded at least ten times. This beta chain was picked up by a library intended for alpha chains and is off target, so its count carries little meaning. The chain recombines TRBV5-6 with TRBJ2-5; no reliable D call. Trimming took off 4 bases at V and 5 bases at J, with 15 bases between the two ends. The CDR3 covers 14 residues. The germline CDR1 and CDR2 sequences are SGHDT and YYEEEE. CDR3 in DNA: TGTGCCAGCAGCCGCCTGGGCGTGGGGGAGACCCAGTACTTC. It yields the protein CASSRLGVGETQYF.

This clonotype was recorded many times. Since the library was made to target alpha chains, this beta chain is a stray read and its abundance is not meaningful. The chain couples TRBV18 to TRBJ2-3, with a possible D match to TRBD2 (5 bases). The V gene's germline CDR1 is KGHSH and CDR2 LQKENI. The CDR3 consists of 13 residues. The V end lost 2 bases, the J end lost 5 bases, and 8 bases lay between the germline ends. The CDR3 DNA reads TGTGCCAGCTCACCAAACGGGAAAGATACGCAGTATTTT. It is translated as CASSPNGKDTQYF. The variable domain in full, completed from reference TRBV18 and TRBJ2-3, reads NAGVMQNPRHLVRRRGQEARLRCSPMKGHSHVYWYRQLPEEGLKFMVYLQKENIIDESGMPKERFSAEFPKEGPSILRIQQVVRGDSAAYFCASSPNGKDTQYFGPGTRLTVL.

Details on this clonotype: Within a library made for alpha chains, this beta chain is off target, and its count is uninformative. The chain uses TRBV5-6 and TRBJ2-2; a weak D match, TRBD1 (6 bases). The CDR3 consists of 15 residues. The germline V gene encodes CDR1 SGHDT and CDR2 YYEEEE. V was clipped by 5 bases and J by 7 bases, with 18 bases between them. The chain's CDR3 is CASRHKGHRVGELFF. Here the CDR3 DNA reads TGTGCCAGCAGGCACAAGGGCCACAGGGTCGGGGAGCTGTTTTTT.

The sample holds many counts of this clonotype. Being off target in a library aimed at alpha chains, this beta chain has a size of little meaning. The rearrangement uses TRBV7-2 and TRBJ2-4; TRBD2 might be the D (5 bases). The V end lost 1 base, the J end lost 7 bases, and 14 bases lay between the germline ends. Germline lookup yields CDR1 SGHTA and CDR2 FQGNSA. The CDR3 runs 15 residues. In DNA form, the CDR3 reads TGTGCCAGCAGCTTAGGGTTGGTCAGAGGGAACATTCAGTACTTC. This gives the protein CASSLGLVRGNIQYF.

There are many counts of this clonotype. Since it is a stray read in a library aimed at alpha chains, this beta chain has a size that is not meaningful. The V gene is TRBV7-2, the J gene TRBJ2-6; 12 bases are a match to TRBD1. CDR3 length: 20 amino acids. The germline V gene encodes CDR1 SGHTA and CDR2 FQGNSA. V shed 5 bases, J shed 0 bases, and the junction held 11 bases outside the gene matches. CDR3 nucleotides: TGTGCCAGCAGCACCCTCGGGACAGGGGGCCTCCTCTCTGGGGCCAACGTCCTGACTTTC. Residues: CASSTLGTGGLLSGANVLTF. Drawing the rest from reference TRBV7-2 and TRBJ2-6, the complete variable domain is GAGVSQSPSNKVTEKGKDVELRCDPISGHTALYWYRQSLGQGLEFLIYFQGNSAPDKSGLPSDRFSAERTGGSVSTLTIQRTQQEDSAVYLCASSTLGTGGLLSGANVLTFGAGSRLTVL.

In the case of this clonotype: This beta chain is a stray sequence in a library constructed for alpha chains; its clone size is not meaningful. The genes are TRBV6-2 or TRBV6-3 and TRBJ2-5, with D possibly being TRBD1 (6 bases). The germline V and J ends were trimmed by 6 bases and 1 base, with 9 bases remaining between them. Germline CDR1 is MNHEY and CDR2 is SVGEGT. This CDR3 is built from 13 residues. The chain's CDR3 is CASSRDTQETQYF. Written as DNA, the CDR3 is TGTGCCAGCAGCCGGGACACCCAAGAGACCCAGTACTTC.

Judged by abundance, this clonotype is medium-sized. Since the library was made to target alpha chains, this beta chain is a stray read and its abundance is not meaningful. The chain combines TRBV6-1 with TRBJ2-7; the D gene could be TRBD1 or TRBD2 (5 bases each). From germline, CDR1 is MNHNS and CDR2 SASEGT. This CDR3 has 15 amino acids. V lost 5 bases, J lost 4 bases, and 18 bases lay in between. CDR3 region: CASSHRDPLRYEQYF. The CDR3 coding sequence is TGTGCCAGCAGTCATAGGGACCCCCTTCGGTACGAGCAGTACTTC.

This clonotype was picked up many times. Since it is a stray read in a library aimed at alpha chains, this beta chain has a size that is not meaningful. The gene calls are TRBV7-3 and TRBJ2-2; D possibly uses TRBD1 or TRBD2 (5 bases each). CDR3 length equals 16 residues. Trimming cost V 5 bases and J 0 bases, with 13 bases left between them. In germline, CDR1 is SGHTA, CDR2 FQGTGA. The CDR3 DNA follows: TGTGCCAGCAGCCAGGTGGGGGTCACGAACACCGGGGAGCTGTTTTTT. Encoded protein: CASSQVGVTNTGELFF.

This clonotype was seen ten or more times. Because this beta chain is a stray read in a library intended to capture alpha chains, its abundance should not be given much weight. The chain is built from TRBV18 and TRBJ2-5; the D is unclear. The CDR3 is made up of 14 amino acids. The V gene's germline CDR1 is KGHSH and CDR2 LQKENI. V was shortened by 2 bases and J by 1 base, with 8 bases between the two germline ends. The CDR3 region is CASSPNAIQETQYF. In DNA form, the CDR3 reads TGTGCCAGCTCACCAAATGCTATCCAAGAGACCCAGTACTTC.

On this clonotype: This beta chain came through as a stray read in a library set up for alpha chains, and its size says little. The chain employs TRBV6-1 and TRBJ2-4; D not resolved. From germline, CDR1 is MNHNS and CDR2 SASEGT. The CDR3 is 14 residues long. V lost 7 bases and J 2 bases, leaving 12 bases between the germline ends. The CDR3 region is CASTSGGSKNIQYF. CDR3 in DNA: TGTGCCAGCACCTCCGGTGGATCCAAAAACATTCAGTACTTC.

As concerns this clonotype: This beta chain appears as a stray read in a library generated for alpha chains; its size is not informative. The chain combines TRBV20-1 with TRBJ2-5; D is ambiguous. The germline V gene has CDR1 DFQATT and CDR2 SNEGSKA (reference sequence). CDR3 length equals 12 residues. V was trimmed by 5 bases and J by 3 bases, leaving 10 bases between them. CDR3 region: CSALWPKETQYF. In DNA form, the CDR3 reads TGCAGTGCTCTCTGGCCGAAAGAGACCCAGTACTTC.

Of note for this clonotype: The library was prepared for alpha chains; this beta chain is a stray read, so its frequency means little. The chain uses TRBV14 and TRBJ1-2; the D is unclear. This CDR3 region has 13 residues. Trimming stripped 3 bases from V and 8 bases from J, with 13 bases between. Germline V lookup: CDR1 SGHDN, CDR2 FVKESK. DNA for the CDR3: TGTGCCAGCAGCCAGGGGTCCGTGGGAGGCTACACCTTC. Translated, it gives CASSQGSVGGYTF.

This clonotype was detected many times. This beta chain is an off-target read within a library intended for alpha chains, so its frequency means little. The rearrangement uses TRBV5-1 and TRBJ2-7; 8 bases agree with TRBD2. This CDR3 is built from 15 residues. Germline V gene lookup returns CDR1 SGHRS and CDR2 YFSETQ. The V and J ends lost 3 bases and 0 bases, in that order; junction bases with no gene match: 5. The CDR3 region has the DNA TGCGCCAGCAGCTCCCCCCGGGGGGGCTCCTACGAGCAGTACTTC. Protein sequence: CASSSPRGGSYEQYF.

This clonotype was found many times. Little can be read into the size of this beta chain, an off-target read in a library designed for alpha chains. The CDR3 DNA reads as TGTGCCATCAGTGACCCCGGGGACAGACGGTCCTATGGCTACACCTTC. This encodes CAISDPGDRRSYGYTF. The chain has TRBV10-3 and TRBJ1-2; 7 bases are shared with TRBD1. Germline values: CDR1 ENHRY, CDR2 SYGVKD. This CDR3 is 16 amino acids long. The trim removed 3 bases at V and 4 bases at J, leaving 11 bases unmatched.

A word on this clonotype: The library was prepared for alpha chains; this beta chain is a stray read, so its frequency means little. The chain is built from TRBV28 and TRBJ1-2, with D possibly matching TRBD1 (5 bases). The germline V and J ends were trimmed by 8 bases and 1 base, with 11 bases remaining between them. The CDR3 loop spans 13 amino acids. In germline, CDR1 is MDHEN, CDR2 SYDVKM. CDR3 loop: CASHRTDNYGYTF. Written as DNA, the CDR3 is TGTGCCAGCCACAGGACGGATAACTATGGCTACACCTTC.

This clonotype was seen many times. The library was prepared for alpha chains; this beta chain is a stray read, so its frequency means little. The chain carries TRBV7-9 and TRBJ1-3; D possibly corresponds to TRBD1 (6 bases). Trimming pared 2 bases from V and 1 base from J, leaving 12 bases between. Germline values: CDR1 SEHNR, CDR2 FQNEAQ (reference sequence). The CDR3 covers 16 residues. CDR3 protein: CASSLPPGDSGNTIYF. The DNA for the CDR3 is TGTGCCAGCAGCTTACCTCCAGGGGATTCTGGAAACACCATATATTTT.

By share, this clonotype ranks as medium-sized. In a library made to pick up alpha chains, this beta chain is a stray read with a size that means little. V gene TRBV20-1 combines with J gene TRBJ2-7; the match to TRBD2 covers 7 bases. Losses at the gene ends were 5 bases for V and 0 bases for J; bases not matched to a gene: 1. Germline V CDR1 and CDR2: DFQATT, SNEGSKA (reference sequence). This CDR3 comprises 12 residues. The CDR3 DNA sequence: TGCAGTGCTCGCGGGGGCTCCTACGAGCAGTACTTC. Translated, it gives CSARGGSYEQYF.

This clonotype was counted at least ten times. This beta chain is a stray read from a library made for alpha chains; its abundance is not meaningful. The chain uses TRBV12-3 or TRBV12-4 and TRBJ1-5; D uncertain. V lost 6 bases, J lost 1 base, and 4 bases lay in between. The CDR3 totals 12 residues. The CDR3 bases are TGTGCCAGCAGGGGCAGCAATCAGCCCCAGCATTTT. It codes for CASRGSNQPQHF.

This clonotype has ten or more counts. Because the library targeted alpha chains, this beta chain is an off-target read whose size means little. The chain couples TRBV5-5 to TRBJ2-7; D is ambiguous. Deletions cut 4 bases from V and 4 bases from J, with 9 bases between. CDR3 length: 12 amino acids. The germline CDR1 and CDR2 sequences are SGHKS and YYEKEE (reference sequence). The CDR3 region has the DNA TGTGCCAGCAGCACACGATTATACGAGCAGTACTTC. Residues: CASSTRLYEQYF.

This clonotype showed up just a few times. This beta chain represents an off-target read in a library built for alpha chains; its size is of limited meaning. This sequence joins TRBV12-3 or TRBV12-4 and TRBJ1-4; D is uncertain. The CDR3 length is 16 residues. V lost 3 bases and J 0 bases, leaving 11 bases between the germline ends. The CDR3 bases are TGTGCCAGCAGTTTCGGGCCGAGTGCAACTAATGAAAAACTGTTTTTT. Translated: CASSFGPSATNEKLFF.

At least ten counts were recorded for this clonotype. This beta chain appears as a stray read in a library generated for alpha chains; its size is not informative. The chain couples TRBV12-3 or TRBV12-4 to TRBJ2-7; D perhaps matches TRBD1 (6 bases). The CDR3 length is 14 residues. The ends were cut back, 5 bases at V and 3 bases at J, with 14 bases in the middle. The CDR3 bases are TGTGCCAGCAGTAGCGGTGTAGGGGGCTACGAGCAGTACTTC. Its protein product is CASSSGVGGYEQYF.

This clonotype is medium-sized by share. Being off target in a library aimed at alpha chains, this beta chain has a size of little meaning. The chain joins TRBV20-1 to TRBJ2-5; the match to TRBD2 covers 7 bases. The CDR3 is 16 amino acids. After removal of 2 bases from V and 2 bases from J, the junction contained 11 bases not matched to a gene. Germline V gene sequence: CDR1 DFQATT, CDR2 SNEGSKA (reference sequence). The CDR3 DNA reads as TGCAGTGCTAGATCCCCCTTGGGGGGACTACAAGAGACCCAGTACTTC. It encodes CSARSPLGGLQETQYF.

This clonotype was seen repeatedly, ten times or more. This beta chain represents an off-target read in a library built for alpha chains; its size is of limited meaning. The rearrangement uses TRBV2 and TRBJ2-1, with TRBD2 matching over 10 bases. Per germline, CDR1 SNHLY and CDR2 FYNNEI. CDR3 length equals 18 residues. The trim removed 5 bases at V and 2 bases at J, leaving 12 bases unmatched. In DNA form, the CDR3 reads TGTGCCAGCAGTCTAAGCGGGGGGGTGAATCTTGCCTACAATGAGCAGTTCTTC. It yields the protein CASSLSGGVNLAYNEQFF.